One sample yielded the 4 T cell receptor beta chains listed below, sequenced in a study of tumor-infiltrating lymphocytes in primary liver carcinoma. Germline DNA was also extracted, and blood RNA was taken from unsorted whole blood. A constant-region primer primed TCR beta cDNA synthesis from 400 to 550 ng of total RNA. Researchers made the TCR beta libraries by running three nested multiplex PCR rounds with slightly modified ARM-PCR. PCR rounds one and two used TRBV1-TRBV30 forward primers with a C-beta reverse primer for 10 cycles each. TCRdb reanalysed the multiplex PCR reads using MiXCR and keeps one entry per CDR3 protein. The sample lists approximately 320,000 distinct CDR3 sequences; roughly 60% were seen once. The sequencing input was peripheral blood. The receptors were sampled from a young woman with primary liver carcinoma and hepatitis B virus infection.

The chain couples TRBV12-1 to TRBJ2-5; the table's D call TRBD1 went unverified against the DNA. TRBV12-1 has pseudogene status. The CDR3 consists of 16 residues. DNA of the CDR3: TGTGCCAGCAGCGTTGGTGGCGGGGACAAACAAGAGACCCAGTACTTC. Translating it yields CASSVGGGDKQETQYF.

The CDR3 DNA reads as TGTGCCAGCCAGCGGGAGCCGATAAATGAGCAGTTCTTC. It yields the protein CASQREPINEQFF. The chain combines TRBV28 with TRBJ2-1; 8 nucleotides match TRBD2. Trimming took 8 bases from V and 7 from J; bases not matched to a gene: 7. The CDR3 runs to 13 residues. In germline, CDR1 is MDHEN, CDR2 SYDVKM.

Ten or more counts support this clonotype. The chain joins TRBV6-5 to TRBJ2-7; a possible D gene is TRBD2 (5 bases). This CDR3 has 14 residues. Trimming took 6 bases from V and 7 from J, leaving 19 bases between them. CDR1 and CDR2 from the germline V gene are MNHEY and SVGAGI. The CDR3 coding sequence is TGTGCCAGCAGCTTTGGACTGGGCCGGGGAGAGCAGTACTTC. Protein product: CASSFGLGRGEQYF.

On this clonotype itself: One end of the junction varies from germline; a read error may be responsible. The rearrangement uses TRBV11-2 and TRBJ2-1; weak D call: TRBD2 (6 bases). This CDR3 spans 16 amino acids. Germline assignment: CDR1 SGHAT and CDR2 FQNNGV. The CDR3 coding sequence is TGTGCCAGCAGCTTATATCGCGGGAATTTGGACAATGAGCAGTCCTTC. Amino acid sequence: CASSLYRGNLDNEQSF.